This T cell receptor beta chain appears in the sequencing data of a study of vaccination and CD4 T cells after COVID-19. About the study: Comprising six males and four females, the convalescent participants counted two Hispanic individuals among them.

This clonotype was recorded once. Its matching antigen is unknown. Specified treatment: approximately nine-day PBMC culture with coronavirus spike peptide pools or control peptides (ViraFEST assay). T cells were expanded with peptide pools, and expanded clonotypes were identified by TCR sequencing. The V gene end was trimmed by 6 bases and the J gene end by 2 bases; junction bases not matched to a gene: 20. CDR1 is SNHLY and CDR2 is FYNNEI in the germline V gene. CDR3 length: 19 residues. At the Johns Hopkins FTIC core, DNA taken from cultured CD4+ T cells was sequenced by way of the Oncomine TCR Beta short-read assay. Extraction of genomic DNA was performed on cultured CD4+ T cells. MiXCR, run by TCRdb on the PCR reads, gives a single entry per CDR3 protein. The sample has 10,000 to 15,000 distinct CDR3 sequences, less than 65% seen once; the top ten hold about 12%.

The sequence was obtained from a human donor who had recovered from COVID-19. The chain uses TRBV2 and TRBJ2-7; 9 nucleotides match TRBD2. The sequencing sample was made of CD4+ T cells from blood, cultured in vitro. The CDR3 DNA reads as TGTGCCAGCAGACCTAGACTAGCGGTGCTAACCAGTCCTACCTACGAGCAGTACTTC. Its translation: CASRPRLAVLTSPTYEQYF. The whole variable domain, filled in from reference TRBV2 and TRBJ2-7, reads EPEVTQTPSHQVTQMGQEVILRCVPISNHLYFYWYRQILGQKVEFLVSFYNNEISEKSEIFDDQFSVERPDGSNFTLKIRSTKLEDSAMYFCASRPRLAVLTSPTYEQYFGPGTRLTVT.